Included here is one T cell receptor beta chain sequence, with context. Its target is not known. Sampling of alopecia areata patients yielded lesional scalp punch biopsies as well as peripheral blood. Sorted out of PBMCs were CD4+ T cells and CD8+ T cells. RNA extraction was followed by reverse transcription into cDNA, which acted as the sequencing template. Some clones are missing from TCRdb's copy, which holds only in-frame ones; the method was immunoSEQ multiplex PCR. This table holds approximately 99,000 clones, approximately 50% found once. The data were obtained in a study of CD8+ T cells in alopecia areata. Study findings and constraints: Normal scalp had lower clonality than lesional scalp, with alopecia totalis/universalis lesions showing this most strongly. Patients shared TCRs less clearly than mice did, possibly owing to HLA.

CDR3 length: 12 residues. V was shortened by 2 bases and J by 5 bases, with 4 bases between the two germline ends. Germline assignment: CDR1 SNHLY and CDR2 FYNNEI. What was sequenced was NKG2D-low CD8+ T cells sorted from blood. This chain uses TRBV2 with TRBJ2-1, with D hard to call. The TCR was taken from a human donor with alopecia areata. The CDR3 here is CASSERDNEQFF. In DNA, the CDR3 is TGTGCCAGCAGTGAACGGGACAATGAGCAGTTCTTC.